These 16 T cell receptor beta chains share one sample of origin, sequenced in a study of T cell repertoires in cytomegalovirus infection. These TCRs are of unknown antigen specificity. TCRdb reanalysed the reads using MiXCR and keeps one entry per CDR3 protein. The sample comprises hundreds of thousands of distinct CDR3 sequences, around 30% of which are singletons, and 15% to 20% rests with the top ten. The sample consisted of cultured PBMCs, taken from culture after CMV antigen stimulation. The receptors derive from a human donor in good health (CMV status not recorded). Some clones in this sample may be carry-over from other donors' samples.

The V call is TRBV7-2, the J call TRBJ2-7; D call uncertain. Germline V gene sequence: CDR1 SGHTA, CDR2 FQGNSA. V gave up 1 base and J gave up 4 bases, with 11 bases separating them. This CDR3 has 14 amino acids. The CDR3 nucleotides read TGTGCCAGCAGCTTAGTTGTGCGGCAATACGAGCAGTACTTC. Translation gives CASSLVVRQYEQYF. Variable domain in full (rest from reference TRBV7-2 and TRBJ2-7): GAGVSQSPSNKVTEKGKDVELRCDPISGHTALYWYRQSLGQGLEFLIYFQGNSAPDKSGLPSDRFSAERTGGSVSTLTIQRTQQEDSAVYLCASSLVVRQYEQYFGPGTRLTVT.

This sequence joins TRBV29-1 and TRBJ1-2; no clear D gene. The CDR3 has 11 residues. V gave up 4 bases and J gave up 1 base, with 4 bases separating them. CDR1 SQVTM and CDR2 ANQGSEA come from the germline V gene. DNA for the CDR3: TGCAGCGTTGTATTTAACTATGGCTACACCTTC. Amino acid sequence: CSVVFNYGYTF.

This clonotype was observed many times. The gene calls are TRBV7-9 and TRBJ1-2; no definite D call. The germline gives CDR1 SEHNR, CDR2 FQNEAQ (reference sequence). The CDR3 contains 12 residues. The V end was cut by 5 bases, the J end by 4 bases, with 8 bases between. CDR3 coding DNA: TGTGCCAGCAGCCCGGGCGGCTATGGCTACACCTTC. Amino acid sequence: CASSPGGYGYTF.

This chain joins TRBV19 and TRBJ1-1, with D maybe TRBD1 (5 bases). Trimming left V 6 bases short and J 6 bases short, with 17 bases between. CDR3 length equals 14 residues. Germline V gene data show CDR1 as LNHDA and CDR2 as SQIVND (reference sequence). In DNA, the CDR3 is TGTGCCAGTAGGTCCGGCAGGGATGAGTCTGAAGCTTTCTTT. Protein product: CASRSGRDESEAFF.

The CDR3 DNA reads TGTGCTAGTGGTCTCGGGACAGGAAGCACAGATACGCAGTATTTT. Translating it yields CASGLGTGSTDTQYF. The V gene is TRBV12-5, the J gene TRBJ2-3; TRBD1 aligns across 8 bases. The V segment lost 5 bases and the J segment 0 bases; nucleotides outside the gene matches: 4. The CDR3 has 15 residues. CDR1 LGHNT and CDR2 FRNRAP come from the germline V gene.

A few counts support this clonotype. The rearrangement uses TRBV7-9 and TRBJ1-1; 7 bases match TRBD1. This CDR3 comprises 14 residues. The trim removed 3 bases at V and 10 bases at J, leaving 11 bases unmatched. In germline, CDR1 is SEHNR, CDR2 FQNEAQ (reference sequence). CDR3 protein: CASSFRGGEGGAFF. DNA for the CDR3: TGTGCCAGCAGCTTTAGAGGGGGCGAAGGTGGAGCTTTCTTT.

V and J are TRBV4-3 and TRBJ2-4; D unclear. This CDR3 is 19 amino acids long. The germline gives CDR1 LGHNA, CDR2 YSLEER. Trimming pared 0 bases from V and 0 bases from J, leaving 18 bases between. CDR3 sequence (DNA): TGCGCCAGCAGCCAAGATGGTTTGTCAGTAAACCTAGCCAAAAACATTCAGTACTTC. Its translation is CASSQDGLSVNLAKNIQYF.

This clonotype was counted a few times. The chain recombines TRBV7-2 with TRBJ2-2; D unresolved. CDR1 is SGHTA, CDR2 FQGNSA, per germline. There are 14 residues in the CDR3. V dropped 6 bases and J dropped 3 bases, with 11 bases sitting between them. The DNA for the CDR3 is TGTGCCAGCAGTCAGGATCGGTACACCGGGGAGCTGTTTTTT. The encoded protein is CASSQDRYTGELFF.

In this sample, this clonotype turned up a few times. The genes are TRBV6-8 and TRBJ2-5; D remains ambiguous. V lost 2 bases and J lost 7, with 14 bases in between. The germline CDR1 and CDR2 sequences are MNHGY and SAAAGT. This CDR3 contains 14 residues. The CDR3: CASSYGVQKGTQYF. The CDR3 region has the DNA TGTGCCAGCAGTTACGGTGTCCAGAAGGGGACCCAGTACTTC.

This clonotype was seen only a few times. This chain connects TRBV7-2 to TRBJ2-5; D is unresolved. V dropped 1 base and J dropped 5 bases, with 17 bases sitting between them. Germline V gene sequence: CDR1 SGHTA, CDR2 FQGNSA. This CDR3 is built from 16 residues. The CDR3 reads CASSLDPLGLSETQYF. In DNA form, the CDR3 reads TGTGCCAGCAGCTTAGACCCACTCGGGCTTTCGGAGACCCAGTACTTC.

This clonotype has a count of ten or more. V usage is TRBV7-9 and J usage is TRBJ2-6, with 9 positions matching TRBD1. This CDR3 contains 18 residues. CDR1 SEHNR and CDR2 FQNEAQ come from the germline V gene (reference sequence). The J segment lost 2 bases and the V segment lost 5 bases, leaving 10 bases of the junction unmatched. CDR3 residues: CASSGGTGLITGANVLTF. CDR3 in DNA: TGTGCCAGCAGCGGTGGGACAGGGTTAATCACTGGGGCCAACGTCCTGACTTTC.

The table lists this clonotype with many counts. Here the CDR3 DNA reads TGTGCCAGCAGCTTAGCGCGTCTAGCCGTCACCGGGGAGCTGTTTTTT. Amino acids: CASSLARLAVTGELFF. The rearrangement joins TRBV7-2 to TRBJ2-2; D might be TRBD2 (5 bases). V gave up 0 bases and J gave up 4 bases, with 12 bases separating them. Germline V gene data show CDR1 as SGHTA and CDR2 as FQGNSA. The CDR3 consists of 16 residues. The full variable domain, rest sourced from reference TRBV7-2 and TRBJ2-2, is GAGVSQSPSNKVTEKGKDVELRCDPISGHTALYWYRQSLGQGLEFLIYFQGNSAPDKSGLPSDRFSAERTGGSVSTLTIQRTQQEDSAVYLCASSLARLAVTGELFFGEGSRLTVL.

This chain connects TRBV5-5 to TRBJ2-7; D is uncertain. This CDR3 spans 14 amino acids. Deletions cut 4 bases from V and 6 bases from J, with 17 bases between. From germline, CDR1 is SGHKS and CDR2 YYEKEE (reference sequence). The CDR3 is CASSHDEGIGEQYF. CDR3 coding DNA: TGTGCCAGCAGCCACGACGAAGGGATCGGCGAGCAGTACTTC.

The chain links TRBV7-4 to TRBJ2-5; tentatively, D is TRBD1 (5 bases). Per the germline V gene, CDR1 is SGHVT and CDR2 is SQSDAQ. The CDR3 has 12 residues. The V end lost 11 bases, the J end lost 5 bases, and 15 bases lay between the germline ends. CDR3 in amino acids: CALKGVRETQYF. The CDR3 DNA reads TGTGCCCTCAAAGGGGTTCGGGAGACCCAGTACTTC.

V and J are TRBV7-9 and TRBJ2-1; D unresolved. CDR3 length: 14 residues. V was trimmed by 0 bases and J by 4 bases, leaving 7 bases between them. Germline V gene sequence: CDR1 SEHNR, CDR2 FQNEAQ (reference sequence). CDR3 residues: CASSLAFQYNEQFF. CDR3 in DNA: TGTGCCAGCAGCTTAGCGTTCCAATACAATGAGCAGTTCTTC.

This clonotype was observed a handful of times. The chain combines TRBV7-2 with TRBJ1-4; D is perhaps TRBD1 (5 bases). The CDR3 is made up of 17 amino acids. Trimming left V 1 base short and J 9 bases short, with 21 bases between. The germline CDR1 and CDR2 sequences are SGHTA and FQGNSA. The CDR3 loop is CASSLGPYGRASQKLFF. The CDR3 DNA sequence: TGTGCCAGCAGCTTAGGCCCATACGGCAGGGCCAGTCAAAAACTGTTTTTT.